This TCR beta chain was identified during a study of blood T cell repertoires in COVID-19. Looking at the study overall: The United States, Italy and Spain were the sources of the acute and convalescent COVID-19 samples.

Per germline, CDR1 MNHEY and CDR2 SVGAGI. The CDR3 contains 14 residues. V was trimmed by 2 bases and J by 5 bases, leaving 9 bases between them. Some clones are missing from TCRdb's copy, which holds only in-frame ones; the method was immunoSEQ multiplex PCR. This table has 95,000 to 150,000 clones, over 55% appearing once. The clonotype originates from a woman in her seventies with acute or convalescent COVID-19. The sequencing input was peripheral blood. J is TRBJ2-2 and V is TRBV6-5; tentative D call: TRBD1 (6 bases). CDR3 bases: TGTGCCAGCAGTTACCGACAGGCTACCGGGGAGCTGTTTTTT. It is translated as CASSYRQATGELFF.